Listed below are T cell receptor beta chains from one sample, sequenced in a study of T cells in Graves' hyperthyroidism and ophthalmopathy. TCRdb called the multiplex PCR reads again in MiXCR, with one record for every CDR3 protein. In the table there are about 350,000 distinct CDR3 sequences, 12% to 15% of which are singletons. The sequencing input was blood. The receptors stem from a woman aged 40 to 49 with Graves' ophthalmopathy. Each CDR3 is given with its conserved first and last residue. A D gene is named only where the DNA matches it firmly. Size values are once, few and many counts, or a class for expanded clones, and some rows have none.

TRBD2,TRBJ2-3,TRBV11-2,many,CASSTPAGTSGVSDTQYF,TGTGCCAGCAGCACCCCCGCCGGGACTAGCGGGGTTTCAGATACGCAGTATTTT
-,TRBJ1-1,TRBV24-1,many,CATRGDDYKAFF,TGTGCCACCCGCGGCGACGACTACAAAGCTTTCTTT
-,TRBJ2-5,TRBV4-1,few,CASSLSRYGRQETQYF,TGCGCCAGCAGCCTCTCTCGCTACGGCAGGCAAGAGACCCAGTACTTC
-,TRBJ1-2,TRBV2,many,CASPAGRDLFGYTF,TGTGCCAGCCCTGCGGGCAGGGATCTTTTTGGCTACACCTTC
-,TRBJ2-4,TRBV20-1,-,CSARPGTRKNIQYF,TGCAGTGCTAGACCCGGGACAAGGAAGAACATTCAGTACTTC
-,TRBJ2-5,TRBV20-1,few,CSASSGPRETQYF,TGCAGTGCTTCCTCGGGACCCCGAGAGACCCAGTACTTC
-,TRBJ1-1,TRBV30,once,CAWAENTEAFF,TGTGCCTGGGCCGAGAACACTGAAGCTTTCTTT
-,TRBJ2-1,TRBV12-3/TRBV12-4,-,CASSLFGGSYNEQFF,TGTGCCAGCAGTTTATTCGGGGGCTCCTACAATGAGCAGTTCTTC
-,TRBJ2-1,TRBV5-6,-,CASSLVEGAYNEQFF,TGTGCCAGCAGCTTGGTTGAGGGGGCCTACAATGAGCAGTTCTTC
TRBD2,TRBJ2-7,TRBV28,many,CASTPAGVLSYEQYF,TGTGCCAGCACCCCAGCGGGAGTGCTCTCCTACGAGCAGTACTTC
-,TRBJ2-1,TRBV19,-,CASSTLAALSSYNEQFF,TGTGCCAGTAGTACGCTGGCAGCCCTTAGCTCCTACAATGAGCAGTTCTTC
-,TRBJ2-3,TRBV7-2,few,CASSLVVGKTDTQYF,TGTGCCAGCAGCTTAGTGGTAGGGAAGACAGATACGCAGTATTTT
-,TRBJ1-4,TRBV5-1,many,CASSWTPNEKLFF,TGCGCCAGCAGCTGGACACCTAATGAAAAACTGTTTTTT
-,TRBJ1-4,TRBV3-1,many,CASSQGGAREKLFF,TGTGCCAGCAGCCAAGGAGGGGCGCGTGAAAAACTGTTTTTT
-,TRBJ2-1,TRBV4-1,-,CASSQQDAQFF,TGCGCCAGCAGCCAACAGGATGCTCAGTTCTTC
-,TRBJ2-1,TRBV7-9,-,CASSLGRRISSIDNEQFF,TGTGCCAGCAGCTTAGGACGCCGAATTTCCTCGATCGACAATGAGCAGTTCTTC
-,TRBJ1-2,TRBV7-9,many,CASSLAGDWANYGYTF,TGTGCCAGCAGCTTAGCCGGGGATTGGGCTAACTATGGCTACACCTTC
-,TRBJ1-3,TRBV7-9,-,CASSLLKAGSGNTIYF,TGTGCCAGCAGCTTATTAAAAGCCGGTTCAGGAAACACCATATATTTT
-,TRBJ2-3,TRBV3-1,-,CASSPFSGQPQYF,TGTGCCAGCAGTCCGTTTTCGGGTCAGCCCCAGTATTTT
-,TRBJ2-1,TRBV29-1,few,CSVGPTLSGEQFF,TGCAGCGTCGGGCCTACCTTAAGCGGTGAGCAGTTCTTC
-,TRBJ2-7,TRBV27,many,CASRTNLYEQYF,TGTGCCAGCAGAACAAACCTCTACGAGCAGTACTTC
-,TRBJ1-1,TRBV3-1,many,CASSPRYGGNTEAFF,TGTGCCAGCAGTCCACGGTATGGGGGAAACACTGAAGCTTTCTTT